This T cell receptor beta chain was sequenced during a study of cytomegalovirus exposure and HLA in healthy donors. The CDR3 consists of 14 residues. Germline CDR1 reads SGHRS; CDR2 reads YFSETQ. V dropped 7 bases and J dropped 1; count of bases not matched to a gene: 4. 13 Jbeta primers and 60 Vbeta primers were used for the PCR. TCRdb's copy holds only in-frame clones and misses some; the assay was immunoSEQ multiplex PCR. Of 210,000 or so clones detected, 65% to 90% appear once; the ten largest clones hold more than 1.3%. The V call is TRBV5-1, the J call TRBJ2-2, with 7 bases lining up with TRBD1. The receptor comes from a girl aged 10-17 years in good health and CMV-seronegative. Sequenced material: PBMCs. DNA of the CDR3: TGCGCCAGCCAGGGACAGATGAACACCGGGGAGCTGTTTTTT. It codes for CASQGQMNTGELFF.